The T cell receptor (beta chain) under discussion was sequenced for a study of blood T cells in healthy people across ages. General study results and limits: Naive CD4+ cells and diversity were both higher in long-lived donors than in aged donors. Per million T cells, TCR beta diversity dropped roughly linearly as age increased.

For the second PCR, which ran for 7 to 11 cycles, a sample-barcoded 5' primer and a J-beta primer mix were used. MiXCR, run by TCRdb on the 5' RACE reads, gives a single entry per CDR3 protein. Seen here are 600,000 to 900,000 distinct CDR3 sequences, around 24% observed once, and the top ten hold 2.5% to 3.5%. This clonotype has a handful of counts. Its antigen remains unknown. CDR1 and CDR2 (germline): MNHNY, SVGAGI (reference sequence). Deletions cut 2 bases from V and 2 bases from J, with 12 bases between. The CDR3 consists of 16 residues. These same records also appear under a second study, on T cells of mothers and their children.

The sequencing sample was made of blood. The clonotype originates from a boy between 5 and 17 years old in good health. The chain is built from TRBV6-6 and TRBJ2-2, with D maybe TRBD2 (6 bases). This CDR3 is CASSYLSSGNTGELFF. The CDR3 DNA follows: TGTGCCAGCAGTTACCTTAGTAGCGGCAACACCGGGGAGCTGTTTTTT.